The sequence of this T cell receptor (beta chain) was determined in a study of blood T cell repertoires in COVID-19. Only in-frame clones appear in the TCRdb table, and some are missing; sequencing was by immunoSEQ multiplex PCR. The top ten clones hold 11% of a sample with around 150,000 clones, around 82% of them seen once. A single count supports this clone. V lost 3 bases to trimming and J lost 0 bases, with 8 bases between them. The CDR3 runs 14 residues. Germline lookup yields CDR1 LGHDT and CDR2 YNNKEL (reference sequence). This TCR came from a man aged 55 to 70 with active or convalescent COVID-19. This rearrangement joins TRBV3-1 (or the pseudogene TRBV3-2) to TRBJ1-1; D unresolved. Sample: peripheral blood. The CDR3 reads CASSHATVNTEAFF. Here the CDR3 DNA reads TGTGCCAGCAGCCATGCAACAGTGAACACTGAAGCTTTCTTT.